This T cell receptor beta chain was sequenced during a study of shared clonotypes between healthy human individuals. Background on the study: The study drew on a couple of women and three men aged 18 to 49 as donors. Broader study findings: Against clonotypes common to all four donors, non-shared ones had lower generation probabilities.

Germline CDR1 MNHEY, CDR2 SMNVEV (reference sequence). The CDR3 has 15 residues. The V end was cut by 1 base, the J end by 1 base, with 8 bases between. Turning to this clone: Its antigen remains unidentified.

The material for each subset, its genomic DNA, was split evenly across several immunoSEQ plates. The protocol was immunoSEQ multiplex PCR, while the TCRdb copy is restricted to in-frame clones and leaves out a portion. Of some 2.3 million clones listed, over 90% are singletons. This TCR was sampled from a man younger than 30 in good health. Some clones in this sample may be carry-over from other donors' samples. The sequencing input was naive CD4+ T cells from PBMCs. Subset meaning: CD45RA+ positively selected. The chain couples TRBV27 to TRBJ1-5; D might be TRBD1 (6 bases). The CDR3 DNA reads TGTGCCAGCAGTTTATGGGGGGCCAGCAATCAGCCCCAGCATTTT. It translates to CASSLWGASNQPQHF.